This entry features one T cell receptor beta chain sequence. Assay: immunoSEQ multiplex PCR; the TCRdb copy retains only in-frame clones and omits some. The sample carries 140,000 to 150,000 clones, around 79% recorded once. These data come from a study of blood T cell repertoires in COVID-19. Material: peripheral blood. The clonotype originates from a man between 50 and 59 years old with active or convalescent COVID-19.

This CDR3 reads CASSPSALPSYEQYF. The CDR3 nucleotides read TGTGCCAGCAGCCCGTCCGCACTCCCTTCCTACGAGCAGTACTTC. V and J are TRBV3-1 (or the pseudogene TRBV3-2) and TRBJ2-7; D is uncertain. Germline CDR1 is LGHDT and CDR2 is YNNKEL (reference sequence). The CDR3 is 15 amino acids. Trimming pared 4 bases from V and 1 base from J, leaving 14 bases between.